This T cell receptor beta chain was sequenced for a study of control samples from healthy donors and cancer patients. V lost 2 bases and J lost 4; bases outside the gene matches: 4. The CDR3 sequence is 14 residues long. Germline V CDR1 and CDR2: MDHEN, SYDVKM. Using immunoSEQ multiplex PCR, the repertoire was profiled, and TCRdb retains in-frame clones only, with some absent. The sample shows 50,000 or so clones, 93% of them seen only once. This TCR came from a woman aged 45-65 years with head and neck cancer. V is TRBV28 and J is TRBJ2-7, with 8 bases matching TRBD1. Input material: PBMCs. The CDR3 DNA reads as TGTGCCAGCAGTTTAAGACAGGGGCGGTACGAGCAGTACTTC. As protein: CASSLRQGRYEQYF. Looking up the rest from reference TRBV28 and TRBJ2-7 gives the full variable domain: DVKVTQSSRYLVKRTGEKVFLECVQDMDHENMFWYRQDPGLGLRLIYFSYDVKMKEKGDIPEGYSVSREKKERFSLILESASTNQTSMYLCASSLRQGRYEQYFGPGTRLTVT.